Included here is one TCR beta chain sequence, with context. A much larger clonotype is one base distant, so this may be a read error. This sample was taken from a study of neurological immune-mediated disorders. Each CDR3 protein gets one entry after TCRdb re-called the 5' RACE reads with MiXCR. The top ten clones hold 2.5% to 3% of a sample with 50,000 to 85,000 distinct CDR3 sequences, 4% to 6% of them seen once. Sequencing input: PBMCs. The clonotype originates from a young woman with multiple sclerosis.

Written as DNA, the CDR3 is TGCAGTGCTGGGGACAGCCTGAGTGGAGAACTGTTTTTT. This translates into CSAGDSLSGELFF. The chain couples TRBV20-1 to TRBJ1-4; 7 bases are shared with TRBD1. This CDR3 has 13 amino acids. V shed 5 bases and J 12 bases; nucleotides not matched to a gene: 12. Germline loops: CDR1 DFQATT, CDR2 SNEGSKA (reference sequence).